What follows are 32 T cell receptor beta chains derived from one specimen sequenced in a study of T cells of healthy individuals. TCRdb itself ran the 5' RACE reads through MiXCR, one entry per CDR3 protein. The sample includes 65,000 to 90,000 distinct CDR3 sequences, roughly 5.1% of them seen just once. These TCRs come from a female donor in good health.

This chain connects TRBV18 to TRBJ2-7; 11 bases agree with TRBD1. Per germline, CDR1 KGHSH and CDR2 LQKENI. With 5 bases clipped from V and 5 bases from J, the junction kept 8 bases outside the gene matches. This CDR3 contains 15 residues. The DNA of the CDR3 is TGTGCCAGCTCATACACGGGACAGGGGGTAGACGAGCAGTACTTC. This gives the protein CASSYTGQGVDEQYF.

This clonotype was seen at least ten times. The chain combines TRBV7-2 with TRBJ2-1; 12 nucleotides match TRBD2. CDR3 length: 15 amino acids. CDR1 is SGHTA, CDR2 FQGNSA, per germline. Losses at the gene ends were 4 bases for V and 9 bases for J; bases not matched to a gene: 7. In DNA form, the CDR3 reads TGTGCCAGCAGCTCATGGACTAGCGGGGAAGGTGAGCAGTTCTTC. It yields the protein CASSSWTSGEGEQFF.

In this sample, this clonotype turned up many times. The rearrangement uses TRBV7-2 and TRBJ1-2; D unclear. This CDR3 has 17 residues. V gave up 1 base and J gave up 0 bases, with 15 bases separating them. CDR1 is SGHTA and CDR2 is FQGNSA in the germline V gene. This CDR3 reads CASSLEAPWRTNYGYTF. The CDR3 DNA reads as TGTGCCAGCAGCTTAGAAGCCCCCTGGCGGACTAACTATGGCTACACCTTC.

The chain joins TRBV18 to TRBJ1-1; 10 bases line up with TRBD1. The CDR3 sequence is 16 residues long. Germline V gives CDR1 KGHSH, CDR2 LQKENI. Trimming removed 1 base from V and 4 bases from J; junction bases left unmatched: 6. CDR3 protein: CASSPQLRTGGTEAFF. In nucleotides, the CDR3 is TGTGCCAGCTCACCACAACTACGGACAGGGGGCACTGAAGCTTTCTTT. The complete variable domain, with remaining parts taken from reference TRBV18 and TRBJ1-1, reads NAGVMQNPRHLVRRRGQEARLRCSPMKGHSHVYWYRQLPEEGLKFMVYLQKENIIDESGMPKERFSAEFPKEGPSILRIQQVVRGDSAAYFCASSPQLRTGGTEAFFGQGTRLTVV.

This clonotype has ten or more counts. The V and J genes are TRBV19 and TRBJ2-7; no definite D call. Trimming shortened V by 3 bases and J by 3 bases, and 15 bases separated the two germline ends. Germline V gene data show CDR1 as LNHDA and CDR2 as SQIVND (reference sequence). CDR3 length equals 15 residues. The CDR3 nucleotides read TGTGCCAGTAGTATTAGGCAGGACCCTCGCTACGAGCAGTACTTC. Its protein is CASSIRQDPRYEQYF.

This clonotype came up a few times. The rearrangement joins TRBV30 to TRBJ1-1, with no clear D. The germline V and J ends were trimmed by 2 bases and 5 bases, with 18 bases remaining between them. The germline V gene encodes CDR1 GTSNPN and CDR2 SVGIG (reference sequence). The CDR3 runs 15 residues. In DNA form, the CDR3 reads TGTGCCTGGAGTCCTACCTTAACGATGGGGACTGAAGCTTTCTTT. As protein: CAWSPTLTMGTEAFF.

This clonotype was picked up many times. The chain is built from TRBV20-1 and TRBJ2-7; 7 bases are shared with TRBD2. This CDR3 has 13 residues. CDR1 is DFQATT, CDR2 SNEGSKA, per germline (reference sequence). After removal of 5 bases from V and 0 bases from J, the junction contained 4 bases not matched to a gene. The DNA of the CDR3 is TGCAGTGCTCTAAGCGGGATCTCCTACGAGCAGTACTTC. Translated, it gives CSALSGISYEQYF.

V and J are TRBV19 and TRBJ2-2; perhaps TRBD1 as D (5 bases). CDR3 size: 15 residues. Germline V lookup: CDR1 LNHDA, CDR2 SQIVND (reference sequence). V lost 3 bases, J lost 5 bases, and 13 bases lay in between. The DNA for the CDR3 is TGTGCCAGTAGTATCAGCCAGGGTGCGACCGGGGAGCTGTTTTTT. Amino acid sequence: CASSISQGATGELFF.

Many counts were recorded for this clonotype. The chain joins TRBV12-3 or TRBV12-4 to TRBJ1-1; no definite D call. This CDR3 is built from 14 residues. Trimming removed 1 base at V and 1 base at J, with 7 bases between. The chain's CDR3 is CASSLDSPNTEAFF. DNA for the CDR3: TGTGCCAGCAGTTTAGATAGTCCGAACACTGAAGCTTTCTTT.

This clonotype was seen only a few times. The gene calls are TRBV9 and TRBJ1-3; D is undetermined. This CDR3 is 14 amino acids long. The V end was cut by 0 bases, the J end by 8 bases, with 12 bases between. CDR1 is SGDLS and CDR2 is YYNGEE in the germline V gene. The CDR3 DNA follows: TGTGCCAGCAGCGTAGGGGCAGGTCTGCACACCATATATTTT. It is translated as CASSVGAGLHTIYF. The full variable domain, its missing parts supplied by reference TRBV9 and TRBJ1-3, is DSGVTQTPKHLITATGQRVTLRCSPRSGDLSVYWYQQSLDQGLQFLIQYYNGEERAKGNILERFSAQQFPDLHSELNLSSLELGDSALYFCASSVGAGLHTIYFGEGSWLTVV.

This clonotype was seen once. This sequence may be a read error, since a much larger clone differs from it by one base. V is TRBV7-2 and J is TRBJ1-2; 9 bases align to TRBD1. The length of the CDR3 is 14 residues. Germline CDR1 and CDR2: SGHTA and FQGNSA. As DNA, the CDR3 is TGTGCCAACAGCTTAGGCCACAGGGGGCATGGCTACACCTTC. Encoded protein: CANSLGHRGHGYTF.

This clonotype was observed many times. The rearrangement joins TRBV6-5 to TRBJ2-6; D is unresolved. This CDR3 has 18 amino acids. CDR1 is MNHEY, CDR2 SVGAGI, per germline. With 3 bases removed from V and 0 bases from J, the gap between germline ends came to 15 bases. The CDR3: CASSYFPDPGSGANVLTF. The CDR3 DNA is TGTGCCAGCAGTTATTTCCCAGACCCAGGCTCTGGGGCCAACGTCCTGACTTTC.

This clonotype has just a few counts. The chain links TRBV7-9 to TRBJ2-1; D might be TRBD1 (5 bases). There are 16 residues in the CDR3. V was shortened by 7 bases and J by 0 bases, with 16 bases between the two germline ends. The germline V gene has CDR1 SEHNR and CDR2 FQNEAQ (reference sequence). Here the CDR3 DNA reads TGTGCCAGCACCCGAGACCTTCAGGGCTCCTACAATGAGCAGTTCTTC. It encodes CASTRDLQGSYNEQFF.

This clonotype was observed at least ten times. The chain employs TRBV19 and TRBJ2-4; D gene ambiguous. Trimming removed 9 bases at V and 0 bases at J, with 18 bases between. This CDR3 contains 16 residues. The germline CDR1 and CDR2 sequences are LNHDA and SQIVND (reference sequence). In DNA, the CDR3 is TGTGCCAGCTCCGATGGAGCCCTCATAGCCAAAAACATTCAGTACTTC. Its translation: CASSDGALIAKNIQYF.

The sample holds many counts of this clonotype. CDR3 DNA sequence: TGTGCCAGTAGTAATAGCAACCGCGCCTTTGAAGCTTTCTTT. This encodes CASSNSNRAFEAFF. The chain has TRBV19 and TRBJ1-1; D unresolved. The CDR3 is 14 residues long. V lost 4 bases and J lost 7, with 16 bases in between. Germline lookup yields CDR1 LNHDA and CDR2 SQIVND (reference sequence).

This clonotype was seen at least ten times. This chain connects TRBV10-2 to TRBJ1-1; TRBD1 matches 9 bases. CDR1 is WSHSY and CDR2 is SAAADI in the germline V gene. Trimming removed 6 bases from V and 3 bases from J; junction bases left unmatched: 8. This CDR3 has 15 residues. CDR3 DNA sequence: TGCGCCAGCAGACGGGACAGGGCCGAGGACACTGAAGCTTTCTTT. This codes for CASRRDRAEDTEAFF.

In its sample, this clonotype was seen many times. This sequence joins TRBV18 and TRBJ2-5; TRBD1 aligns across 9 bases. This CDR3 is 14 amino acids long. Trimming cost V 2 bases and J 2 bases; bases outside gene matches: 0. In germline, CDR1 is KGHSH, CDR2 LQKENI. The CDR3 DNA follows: TGTGCCAGCTCACCAGGACAGGGGCAAGAGACCCAGTACTTC. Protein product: CASSPGQGQETQYF.

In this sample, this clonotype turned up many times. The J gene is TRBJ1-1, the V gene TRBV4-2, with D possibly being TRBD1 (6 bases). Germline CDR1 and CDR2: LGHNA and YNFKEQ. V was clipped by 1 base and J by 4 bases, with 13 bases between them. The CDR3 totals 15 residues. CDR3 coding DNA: TGTGCCAGCAGCCAAGTGGGGGCAGGGGCCACTGAAGCTTTCTTT. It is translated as CASSQVGAGATEAFF.

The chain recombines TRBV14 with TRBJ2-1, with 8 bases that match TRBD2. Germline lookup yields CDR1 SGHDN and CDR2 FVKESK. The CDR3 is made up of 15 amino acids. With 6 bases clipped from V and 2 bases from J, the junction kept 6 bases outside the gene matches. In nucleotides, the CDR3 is TGTGCCAGCAGTCCCACTAGCGGCCCCTACAATGAGCAGTTCTTC. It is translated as CASSPTSGPYNEQFF.

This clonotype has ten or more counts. Here the CDR3 reads CASSQGGLAGVERYEQYF. CDR3 bases: TGCGCCAGCAGCCAAGGGGGACTAGCGGGAGTGGAACGCTACGAGCAGTACTTC. This rearrangement joins TRBV4-1 to TRBJ2-7; 14 nucleotides agree with TRBD2. Germline-derived CDR1 and CDR2 are MGHRA and YSYEKL. The CDR3 is made up of 18 amino acids. The trim removed 1 base at V and 3 bases at J, leaving 8 bases unmatched.

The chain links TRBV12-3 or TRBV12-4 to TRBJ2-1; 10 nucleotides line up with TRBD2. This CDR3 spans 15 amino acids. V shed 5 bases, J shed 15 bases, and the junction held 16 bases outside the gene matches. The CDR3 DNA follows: TGTGCCAGCAGTCCGACCGCGGGGCTAGCGGGAGAGGGGTTCTTC. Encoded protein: CASSPTAGLAGEGFF.

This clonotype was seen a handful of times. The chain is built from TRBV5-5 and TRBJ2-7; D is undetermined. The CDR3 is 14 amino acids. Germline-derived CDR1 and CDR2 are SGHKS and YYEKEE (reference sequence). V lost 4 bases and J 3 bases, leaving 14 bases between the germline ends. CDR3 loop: CASSPPAAVYEQYF. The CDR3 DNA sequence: TGTGCCAGCAGCCCCCCAGCTGCGGTCTACGAGCAGTACTTC.

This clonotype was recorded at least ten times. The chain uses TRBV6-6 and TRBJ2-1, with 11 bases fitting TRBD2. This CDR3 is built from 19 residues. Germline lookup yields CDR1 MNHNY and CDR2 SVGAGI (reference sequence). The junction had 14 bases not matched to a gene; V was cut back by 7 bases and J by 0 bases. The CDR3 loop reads CASTDGGLAVVGSYNEQFF. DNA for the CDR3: TGTGCCAGCACAGACGGGGGACTAGCGGTGGTGGGCTCCTACAATGAGCAGTTCTTC.

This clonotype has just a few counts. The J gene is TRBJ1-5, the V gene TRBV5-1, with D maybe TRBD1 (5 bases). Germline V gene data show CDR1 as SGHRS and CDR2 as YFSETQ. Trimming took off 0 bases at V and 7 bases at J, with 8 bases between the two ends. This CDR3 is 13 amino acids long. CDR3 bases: TGCGCCAGCAGCTTGGTGGCAGGGCAGCCCCAGCATTTT. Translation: CASSLVAGQPQHF.

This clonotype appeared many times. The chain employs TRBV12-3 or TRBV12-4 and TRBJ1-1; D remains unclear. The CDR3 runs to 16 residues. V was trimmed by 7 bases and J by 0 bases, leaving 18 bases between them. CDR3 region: CASTDIGQKMNTEAFF. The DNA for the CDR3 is TGTGCCAGCACCGATATCGGGCAGAAAATGAACACTGAAGCTTTCTTT.

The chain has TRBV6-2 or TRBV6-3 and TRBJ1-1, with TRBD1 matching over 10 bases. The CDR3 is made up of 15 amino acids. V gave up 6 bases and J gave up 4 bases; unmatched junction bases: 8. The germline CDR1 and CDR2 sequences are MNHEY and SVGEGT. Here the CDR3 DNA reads TGTGCCAGCAGAACCGGGACAGGGGTATTCACTGAAGCTTTCTTT. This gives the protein CASRTGTGVFTEAFF.

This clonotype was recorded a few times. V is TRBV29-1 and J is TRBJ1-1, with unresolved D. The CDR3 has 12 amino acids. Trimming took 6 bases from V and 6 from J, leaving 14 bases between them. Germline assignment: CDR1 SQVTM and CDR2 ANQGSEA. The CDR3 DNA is TGCAGCGTCCCCGGGGAACACCCTGAAGCTTTCTTT. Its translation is CSVPGEHPEAFF.

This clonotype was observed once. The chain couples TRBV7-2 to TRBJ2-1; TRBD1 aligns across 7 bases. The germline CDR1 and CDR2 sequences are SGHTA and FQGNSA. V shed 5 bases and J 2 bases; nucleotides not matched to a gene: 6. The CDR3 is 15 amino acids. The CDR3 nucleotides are TGTGCCAGCAGCGAGACAGGGAATACCTACAATGAGCAGTTCTTC. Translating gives CASSETGNTYNEQFF. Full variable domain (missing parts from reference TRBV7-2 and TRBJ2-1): GAGVSQSPSNKVTEKGKDVELRCDPISGHTALYWYRQSLGQGLEFLIYFQGNSAPDKSGLPSDRFSAERTGGSVSTLTIQRTQQEDSAVYLCASSETGNTYNEQFFGPGTRLTVL.

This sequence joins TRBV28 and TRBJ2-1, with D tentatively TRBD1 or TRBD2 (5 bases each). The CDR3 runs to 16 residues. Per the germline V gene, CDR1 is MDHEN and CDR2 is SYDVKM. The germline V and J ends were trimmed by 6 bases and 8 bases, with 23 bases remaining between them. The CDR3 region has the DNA TGTGCCAGCAGCCGACCCAGGCAGCTCTGGGACCATGAGCAGTTCTTC. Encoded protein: CASSRPRQLWDHEQFF.

The CDR3 nucleotides read TGTGCCAGCAGCTTAGGGGCCGGGAGGGCCCTCAATGAGCAGTTCTTC. Its protein is CASSLGAGRALNEQFF. V and J are TRBV7-2 and TRBJ2-1, with 8 positions matching TRBD2. The germline V gene encodes CDR1 SGHTA and CDR2 FQGNSA. V lost 1 base and J lost 6; bases outside the gene matches: 8. The length of the CDR3 is 16 residues.

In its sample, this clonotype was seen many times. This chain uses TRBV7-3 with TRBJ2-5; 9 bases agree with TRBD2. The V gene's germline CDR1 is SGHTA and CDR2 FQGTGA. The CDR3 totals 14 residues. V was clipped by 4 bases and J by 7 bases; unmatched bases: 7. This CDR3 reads CASSSRGGGGTQYF. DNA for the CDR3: TGTGCCAGCAGCTCGCGGGGGGGAGGGGGGACCCAGTACTTC.

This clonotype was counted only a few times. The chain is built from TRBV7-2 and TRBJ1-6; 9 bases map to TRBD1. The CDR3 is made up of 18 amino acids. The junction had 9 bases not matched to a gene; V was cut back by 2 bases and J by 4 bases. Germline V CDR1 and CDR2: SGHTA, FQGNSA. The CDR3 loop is CASSLRIPGQGYNSPLHF. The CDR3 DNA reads TGTGCCAGCAGCTTAAGGATACCGGGACAGGGTTATAATTCACCCCTCCACTTT.